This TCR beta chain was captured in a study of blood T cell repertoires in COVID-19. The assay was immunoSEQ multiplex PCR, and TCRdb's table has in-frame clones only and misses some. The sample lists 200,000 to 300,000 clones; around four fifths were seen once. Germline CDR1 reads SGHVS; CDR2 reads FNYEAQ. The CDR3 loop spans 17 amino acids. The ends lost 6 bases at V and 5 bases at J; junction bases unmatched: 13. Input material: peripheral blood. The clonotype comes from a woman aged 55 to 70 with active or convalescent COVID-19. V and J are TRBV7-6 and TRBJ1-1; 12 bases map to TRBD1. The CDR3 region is CASSFLSGQGAYTEAFF. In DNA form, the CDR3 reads TGTGCCAGCAGTTTTTTATCGGGACAGGGGGCATATACTGAAGCTTTCTTT.